This T cell receptor beta chain comes out of a study of memory CD4+ T cells and cytomegalovirus serostatus. The table came from immunoSEQ multiplex PCR; TCRdb's copy has only in-frame clones and leaves some out. Counted here are over 50,000 clones, approximately 85% occurring once; the ten biggest clones make up about 1%. The sort gate was single viable CD3+CD4+CD8-CD45RO+ cells for memory CD4+ T cells. Sample: memory CD4+ T cells from blood. The sequence was obtained from an adult in good health and CMV-seronegative.

The CDR3 DNA sequence: TGTGCCAGCAGCCAAGGTGGAGGGGGCTATGGCTACACCTTC. It encodes CASSQGGGGYGYTF. The chain recombines TRBV4-2 with TRBJ1-2; weak D call: TRBD1 (6 bases). This CDR3 contains 14 residues. In germline, CDR1 is LGHNA, CDR2 YNFKEQ. V lost 1 base and J 4 bases, leaving 10 bases between the germline ends.